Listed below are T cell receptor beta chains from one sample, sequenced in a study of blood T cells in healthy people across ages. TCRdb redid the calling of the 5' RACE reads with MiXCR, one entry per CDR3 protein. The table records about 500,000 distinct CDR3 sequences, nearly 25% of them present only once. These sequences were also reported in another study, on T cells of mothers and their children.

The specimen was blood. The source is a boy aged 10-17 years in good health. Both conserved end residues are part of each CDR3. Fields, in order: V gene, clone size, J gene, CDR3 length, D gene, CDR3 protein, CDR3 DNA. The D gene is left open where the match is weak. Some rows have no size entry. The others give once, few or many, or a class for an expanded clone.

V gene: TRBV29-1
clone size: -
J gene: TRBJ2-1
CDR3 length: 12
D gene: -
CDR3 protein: CSVESSNNEQFF
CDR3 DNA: TGCAGCGTTGAGAGTAGTAACAATGAGCAGTTCTTC

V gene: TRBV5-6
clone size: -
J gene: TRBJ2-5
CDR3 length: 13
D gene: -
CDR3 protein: CASSFGEKETQYF
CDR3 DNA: TGTGCCAGCAGCTTCGGGGAAAAAGAGACCCAGTACTTC

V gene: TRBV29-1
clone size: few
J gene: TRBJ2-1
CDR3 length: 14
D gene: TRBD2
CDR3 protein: CSASVGGSYNEQFF
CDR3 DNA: TGCAGCGCGTCGGTGGGGGGGTCCTACAATGAGCAGTTCTTC

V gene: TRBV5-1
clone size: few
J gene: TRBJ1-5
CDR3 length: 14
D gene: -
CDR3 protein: CASSLGRVGQPQHF
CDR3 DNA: TGCGCCAGCAGCTTGGGCAGGGTCGGTCAGCCCCAGCATTTT

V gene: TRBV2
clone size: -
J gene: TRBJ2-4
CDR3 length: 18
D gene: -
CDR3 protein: CASSEGPASRRNKNIQYF
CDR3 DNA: TGTGCCAGCAGTGAAGGTCCGGCTAGCAGGAGGAATAAAAACATTCAGTACTTC

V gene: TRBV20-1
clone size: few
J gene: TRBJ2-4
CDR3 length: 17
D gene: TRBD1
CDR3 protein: CSARGTQGGLAKNIQYF
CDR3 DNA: TGCAGTGCTAGAGGAACACAGGGGGGACTAGCCAAAAACATTCAGTACTTC

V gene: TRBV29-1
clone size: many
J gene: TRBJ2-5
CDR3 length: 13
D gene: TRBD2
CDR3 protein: CSVRGVVTETQYF
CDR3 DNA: TGCAGCGTTCGGGGGGTGGTTACAGAGACCCAGTACTTC

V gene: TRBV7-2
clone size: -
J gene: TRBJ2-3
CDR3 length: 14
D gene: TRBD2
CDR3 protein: CASSLEGLGATQYF
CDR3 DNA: TGTGCCAGCAGCTTAGAAGGACTAGGAGCTACGCAGTATTTT

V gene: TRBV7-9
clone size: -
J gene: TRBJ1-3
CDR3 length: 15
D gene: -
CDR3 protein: CASSPRDFSGNTIYF
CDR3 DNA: TGTGCCAGCAGCCCACGGGATTTCTCTGGAAACACCATATATTTT

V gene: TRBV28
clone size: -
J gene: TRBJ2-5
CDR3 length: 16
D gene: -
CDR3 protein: CASRPNTGAAQETQYF
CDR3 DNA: TGTGCCAGCAGACCAAATACGGGGGCAGCCCAAGAGACCCAGTACTTC

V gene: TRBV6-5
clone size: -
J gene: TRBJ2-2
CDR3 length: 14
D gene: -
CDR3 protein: CASSYRDPPGELFF
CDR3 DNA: TGTGCCAGCAGTTATCGGGACCCCCCCGGGGAGCTGTTTTTT

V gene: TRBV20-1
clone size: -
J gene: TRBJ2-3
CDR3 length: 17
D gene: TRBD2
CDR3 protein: CSANRPSGGIRTDTQYF
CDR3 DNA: TGCAGTGCCAACCGGCCTAGCGGGGGTATTCGCACAGATACGCAGTATTTT

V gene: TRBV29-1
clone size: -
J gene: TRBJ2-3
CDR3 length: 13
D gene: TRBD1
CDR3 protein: CSADRGGTDTQYF
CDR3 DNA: TGCAGCGCTGACAGGGGGGGGACAGATACGCAGTATTTT